This paragraph covers one T cell receptor (beta chain) sequence. Antigen: not known. The data were obtained in a study of cytomegalovirus exposure and HLA in healthy donors. The PCR used 60 Vbeta and 13 Jbeta primers. Clones were sequenced by immunoSEQ multiplex PCR, and TCRdb holds only the in-frame ones, with some missing. The table has some 97,000 clones, approximately 80% seen once. Findings and limits, study-wide: Rates of TCR association differed by HLA locus in a later analysis, with DRB1 highest and HLA-C lowest.

This sequence was found in a female donor in good health and CMV-seropositive. Sequenced material: PBMCs.

CDR3 coding DNA: TGTGCCAGCAACTTAATGGGACTAGCAAGGGAGACCCAGTACTTC. Protein: CASNLMGLARETQYF. The chain has TRBV5-6 and TRBJ2-5; 9 bases map to TRBD2. The V gene's germline CDR1 is SGHDT and CDR2 YYEEEE. With 6 bases clipped from V and 5 bases from J, the junction kept 11 bases outside the gene matches. This CDR3 has 15 residues.